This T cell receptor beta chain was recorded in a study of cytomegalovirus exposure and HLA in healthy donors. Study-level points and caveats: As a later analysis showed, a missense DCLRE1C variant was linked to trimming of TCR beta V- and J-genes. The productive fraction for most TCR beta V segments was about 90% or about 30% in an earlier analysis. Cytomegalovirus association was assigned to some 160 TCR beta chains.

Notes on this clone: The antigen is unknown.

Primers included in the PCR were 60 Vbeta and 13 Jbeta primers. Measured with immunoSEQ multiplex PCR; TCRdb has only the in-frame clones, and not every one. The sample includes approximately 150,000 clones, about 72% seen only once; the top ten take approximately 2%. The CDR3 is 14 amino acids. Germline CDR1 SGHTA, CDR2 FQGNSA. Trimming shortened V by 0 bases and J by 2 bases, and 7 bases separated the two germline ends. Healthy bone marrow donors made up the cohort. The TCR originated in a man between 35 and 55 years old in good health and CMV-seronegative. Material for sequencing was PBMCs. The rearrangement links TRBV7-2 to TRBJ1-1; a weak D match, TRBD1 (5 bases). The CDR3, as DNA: TGTGCCAGCAGCTTAGCACAGGCTAACACTGAAGCTTTCTTT. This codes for CASSLAQANTEAFF.